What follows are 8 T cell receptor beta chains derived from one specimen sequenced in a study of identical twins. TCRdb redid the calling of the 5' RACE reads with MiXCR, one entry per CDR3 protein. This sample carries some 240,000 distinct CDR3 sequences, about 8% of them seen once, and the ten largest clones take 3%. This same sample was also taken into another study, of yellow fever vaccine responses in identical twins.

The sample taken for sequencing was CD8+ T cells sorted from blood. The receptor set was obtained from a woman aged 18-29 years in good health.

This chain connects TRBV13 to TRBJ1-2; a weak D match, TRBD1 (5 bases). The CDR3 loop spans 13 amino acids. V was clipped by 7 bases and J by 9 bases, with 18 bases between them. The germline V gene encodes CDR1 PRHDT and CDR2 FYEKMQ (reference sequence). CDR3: CASTKFRDPRYTF. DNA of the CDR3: TGTGCCAGCACTAAATTCCGGGACCCTCGCTACACCTTC.

As DNA, the CDR3 is TGTGCCAGCCGCCGGGGGCTCGGAAACACCATATATTTT. It encodes CASRRGLGNTIYF. The chain employs TRBV13 and TRBJ1-3; D is possibly TRBD1 (6 bases). The V gene lost 8 bases and the J gene lost 4 bases, with 12 bases spanning the gap. Germline CDR1 reads PRHDT; CDR2 reads FYEKMQ (reference sequence). This CDR3 has 13 residues.

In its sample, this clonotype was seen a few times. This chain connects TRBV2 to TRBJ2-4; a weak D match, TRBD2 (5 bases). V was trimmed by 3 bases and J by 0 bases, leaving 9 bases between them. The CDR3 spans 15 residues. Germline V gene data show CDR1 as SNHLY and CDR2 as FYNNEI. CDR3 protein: CASSEGGLAKNIQYF. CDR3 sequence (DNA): TGTGCCAGCAGTGAGGGCGGGTTAGCCAAAAACATTCAGTACTTC.

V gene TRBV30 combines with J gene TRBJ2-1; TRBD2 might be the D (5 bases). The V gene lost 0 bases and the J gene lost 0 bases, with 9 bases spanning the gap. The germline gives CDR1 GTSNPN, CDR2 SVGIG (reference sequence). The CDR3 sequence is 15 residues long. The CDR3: CAWSVLESSYNEQFF. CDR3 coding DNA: TGTGCCTGGAGTGTACTAGAAAGCTCCTACAATGAGCAGTTCTTC.

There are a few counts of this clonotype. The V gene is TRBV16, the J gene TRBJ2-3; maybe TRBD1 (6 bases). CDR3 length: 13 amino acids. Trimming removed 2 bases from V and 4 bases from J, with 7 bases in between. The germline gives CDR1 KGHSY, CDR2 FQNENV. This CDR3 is CASSQGGPDTQYF. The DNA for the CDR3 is TGTGCCAGCAGCCAAGGGGGCCCAGATACGCAGTATTTT. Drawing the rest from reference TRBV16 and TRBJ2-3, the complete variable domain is GEEVAQTPKHLVRGEGQKAKLYCAPIKGHSYVFWYQQVLKNEFKFLISFQNENVFDETGMPKERFSAKCLPNSPCSLEIQATKLEDSAVYFCASSQGGPDTQYFGPGTRLTVL.

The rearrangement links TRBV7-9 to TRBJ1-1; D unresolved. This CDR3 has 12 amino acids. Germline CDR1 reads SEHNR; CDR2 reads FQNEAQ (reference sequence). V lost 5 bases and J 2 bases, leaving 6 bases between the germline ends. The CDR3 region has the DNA TGTGCCAGCAGCCTCCACAACACTGAAGCTTTCTTT. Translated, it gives CASSLHNTEAFF.

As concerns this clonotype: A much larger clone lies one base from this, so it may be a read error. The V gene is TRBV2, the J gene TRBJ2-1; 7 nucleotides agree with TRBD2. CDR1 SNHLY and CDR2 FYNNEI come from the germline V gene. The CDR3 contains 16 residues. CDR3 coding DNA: TGTGCCAGCAGTGAAGTAACAGCGGGGAGTTACAATGAGCAGCTCTTC. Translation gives CASSEVTAGSYNEQLF.

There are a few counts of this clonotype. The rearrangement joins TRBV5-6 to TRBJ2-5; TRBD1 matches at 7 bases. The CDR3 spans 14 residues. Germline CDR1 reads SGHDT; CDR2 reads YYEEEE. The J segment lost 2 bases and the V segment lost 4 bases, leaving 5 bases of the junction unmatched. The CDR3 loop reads CASSRGTAQETQYF. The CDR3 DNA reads TGTGCCAGCAGCAGAGGGACAGCACAAGAGACCCAGTACTTC. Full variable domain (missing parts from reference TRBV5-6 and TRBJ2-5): DAGVTQSPTHLIKTRGQQVTLRCSPKSGHDTVSWYQQALGQGPQFIFQYYEEEERQRGNFPDRFSGHQFPNYSSELNVNALLLGDSALYLCASSRGTAQETQYFGPGTRLLVL.